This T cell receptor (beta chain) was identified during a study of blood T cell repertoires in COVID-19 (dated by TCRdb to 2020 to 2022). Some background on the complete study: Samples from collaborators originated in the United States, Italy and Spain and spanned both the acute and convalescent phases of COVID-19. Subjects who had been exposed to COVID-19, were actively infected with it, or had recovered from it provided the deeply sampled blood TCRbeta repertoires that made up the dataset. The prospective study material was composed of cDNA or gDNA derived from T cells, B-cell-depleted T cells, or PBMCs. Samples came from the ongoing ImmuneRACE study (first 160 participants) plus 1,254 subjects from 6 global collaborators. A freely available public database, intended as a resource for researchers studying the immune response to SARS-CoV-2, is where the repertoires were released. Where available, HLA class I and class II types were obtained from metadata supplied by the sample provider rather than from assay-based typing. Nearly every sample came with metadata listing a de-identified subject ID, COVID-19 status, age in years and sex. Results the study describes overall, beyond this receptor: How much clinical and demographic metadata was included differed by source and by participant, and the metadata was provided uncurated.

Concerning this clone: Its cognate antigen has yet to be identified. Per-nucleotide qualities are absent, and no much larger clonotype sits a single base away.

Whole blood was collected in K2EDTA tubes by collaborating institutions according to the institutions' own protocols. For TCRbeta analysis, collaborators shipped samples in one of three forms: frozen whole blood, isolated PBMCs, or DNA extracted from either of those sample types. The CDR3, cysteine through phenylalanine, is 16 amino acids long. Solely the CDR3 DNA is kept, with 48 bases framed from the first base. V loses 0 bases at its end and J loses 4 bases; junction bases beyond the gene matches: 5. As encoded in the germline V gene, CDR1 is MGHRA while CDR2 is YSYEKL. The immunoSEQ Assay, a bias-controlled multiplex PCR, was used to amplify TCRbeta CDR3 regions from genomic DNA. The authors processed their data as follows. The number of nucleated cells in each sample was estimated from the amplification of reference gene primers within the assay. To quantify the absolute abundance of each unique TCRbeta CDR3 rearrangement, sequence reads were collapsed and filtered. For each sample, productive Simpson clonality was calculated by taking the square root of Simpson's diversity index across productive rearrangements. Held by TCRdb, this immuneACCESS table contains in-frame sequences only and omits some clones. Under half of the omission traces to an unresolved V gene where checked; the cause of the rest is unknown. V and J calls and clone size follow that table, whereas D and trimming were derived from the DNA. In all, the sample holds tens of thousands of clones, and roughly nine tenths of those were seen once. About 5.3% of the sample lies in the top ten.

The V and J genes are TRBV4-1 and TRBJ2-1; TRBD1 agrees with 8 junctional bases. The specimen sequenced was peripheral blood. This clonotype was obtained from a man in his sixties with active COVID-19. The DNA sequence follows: TGCGCCAGCAGCCAAGAAAGGACAGGGAGATACAATGAGCAGTTCTTC. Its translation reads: CASSQERTGRYNEQFF.